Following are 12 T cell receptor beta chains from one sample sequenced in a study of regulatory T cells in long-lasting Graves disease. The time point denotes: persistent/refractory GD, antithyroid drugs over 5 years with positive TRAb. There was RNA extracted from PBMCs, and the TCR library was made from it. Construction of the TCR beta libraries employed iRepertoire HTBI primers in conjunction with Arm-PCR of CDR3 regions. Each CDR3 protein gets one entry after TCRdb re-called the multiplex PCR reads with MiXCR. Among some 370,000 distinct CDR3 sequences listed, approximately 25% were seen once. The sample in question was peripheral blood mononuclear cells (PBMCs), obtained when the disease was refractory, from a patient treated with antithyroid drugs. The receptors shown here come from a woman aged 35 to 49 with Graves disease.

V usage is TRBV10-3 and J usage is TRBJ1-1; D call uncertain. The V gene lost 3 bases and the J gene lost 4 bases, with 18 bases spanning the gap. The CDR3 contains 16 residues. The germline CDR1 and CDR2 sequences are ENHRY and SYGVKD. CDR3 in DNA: TGTGCCATCAGTGAATTCGATCGGAAACGAGGCACTGAAGCTTTCTTT. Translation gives CAISEFDRKRGTEAFF.

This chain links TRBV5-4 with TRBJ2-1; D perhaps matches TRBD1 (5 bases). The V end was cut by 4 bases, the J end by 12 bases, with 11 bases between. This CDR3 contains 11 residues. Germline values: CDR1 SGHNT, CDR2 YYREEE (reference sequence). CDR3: CASSLLGRQFF. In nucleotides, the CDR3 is TGTGCCAGCAGCCTTCTGGGGCGGCAGTTCTTC.

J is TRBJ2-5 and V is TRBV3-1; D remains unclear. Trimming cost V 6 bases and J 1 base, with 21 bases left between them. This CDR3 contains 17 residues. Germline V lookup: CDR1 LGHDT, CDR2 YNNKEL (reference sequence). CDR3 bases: TGTGCCAGCAGGTCGACGTGGCCCCGACTTGTCCAAGAGACCCAGTACTTC. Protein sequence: CASRSTWPRLVQETQYF.

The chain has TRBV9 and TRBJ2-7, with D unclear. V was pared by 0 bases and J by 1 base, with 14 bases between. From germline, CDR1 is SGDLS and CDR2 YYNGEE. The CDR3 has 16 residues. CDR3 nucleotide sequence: TGTGCCAGCAGCGTAGGTCCGAGCGTAGGATCCTACGAGCAGTACTTC. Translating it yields CASSVGPSVGSYEQYF.

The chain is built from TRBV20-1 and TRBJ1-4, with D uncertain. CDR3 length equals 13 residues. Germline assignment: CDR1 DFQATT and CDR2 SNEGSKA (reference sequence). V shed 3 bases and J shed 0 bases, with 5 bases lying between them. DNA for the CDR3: TGCAGTGCTAGCGCTGCAACTAATGAAAAACTGTTTTTT. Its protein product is CSASAATNEKLFF.

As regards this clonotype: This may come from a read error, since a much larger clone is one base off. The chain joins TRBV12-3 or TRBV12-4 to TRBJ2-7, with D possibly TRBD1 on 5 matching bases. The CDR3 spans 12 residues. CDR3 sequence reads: CAGSPGLGEQYF. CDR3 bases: TGTGCCGGCAGCCCAGGGCTCGGCGAGCAGTACTTC.

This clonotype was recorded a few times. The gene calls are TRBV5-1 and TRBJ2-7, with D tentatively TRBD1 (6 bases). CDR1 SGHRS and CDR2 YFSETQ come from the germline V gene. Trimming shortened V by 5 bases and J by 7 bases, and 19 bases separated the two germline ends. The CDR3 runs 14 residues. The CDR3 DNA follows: TGCGCCAGCAGAACCTCTTCAGGGGCCCGGGAGCAGTACTTC. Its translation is CASRTSSGAREQYF.

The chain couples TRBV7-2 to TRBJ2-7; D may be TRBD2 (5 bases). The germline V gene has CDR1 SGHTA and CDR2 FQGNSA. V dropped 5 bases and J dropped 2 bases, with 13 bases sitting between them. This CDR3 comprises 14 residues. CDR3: CASSQRAVTYEQYF. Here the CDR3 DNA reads TGTGCCAGCAGCCAGAGGGCGGTGACCTACGAGCAGTACTTC.

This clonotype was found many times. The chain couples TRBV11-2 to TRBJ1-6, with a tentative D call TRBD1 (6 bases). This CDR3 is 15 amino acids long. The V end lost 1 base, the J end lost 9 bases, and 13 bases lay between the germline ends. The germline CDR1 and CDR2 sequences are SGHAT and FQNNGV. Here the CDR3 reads CASSLVTGLGSPLHF. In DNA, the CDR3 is TGTGCCAGCAGCTTAGTCACAGGGTTGGGTTCACCCCTCCACTTT.

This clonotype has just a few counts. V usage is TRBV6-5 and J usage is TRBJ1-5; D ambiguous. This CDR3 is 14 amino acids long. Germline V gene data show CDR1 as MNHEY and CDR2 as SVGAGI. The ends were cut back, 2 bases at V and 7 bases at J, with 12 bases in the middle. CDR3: CASSYPLEGQPQHF. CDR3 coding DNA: TGTGCCAGCAGTTACCCCCTGGAAGGGCAGCCCCAGCATTTT.

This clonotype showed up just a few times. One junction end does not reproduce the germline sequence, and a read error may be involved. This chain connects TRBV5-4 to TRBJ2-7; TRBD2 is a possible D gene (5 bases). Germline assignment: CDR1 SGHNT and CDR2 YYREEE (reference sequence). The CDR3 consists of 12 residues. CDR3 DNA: TGTGCCAGCAGCTTGGATCGAGCGGCCCAGCTGTTC. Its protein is CASSLDRAAQLF.

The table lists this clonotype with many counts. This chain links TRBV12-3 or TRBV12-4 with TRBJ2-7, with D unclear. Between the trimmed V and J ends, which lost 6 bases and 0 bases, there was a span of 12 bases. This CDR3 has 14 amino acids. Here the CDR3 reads CASSRAYSSYEQYF. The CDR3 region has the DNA TGTGCCAGCAGCCGGGCCTATAGCTCCTACGAGCAGTACTTC.